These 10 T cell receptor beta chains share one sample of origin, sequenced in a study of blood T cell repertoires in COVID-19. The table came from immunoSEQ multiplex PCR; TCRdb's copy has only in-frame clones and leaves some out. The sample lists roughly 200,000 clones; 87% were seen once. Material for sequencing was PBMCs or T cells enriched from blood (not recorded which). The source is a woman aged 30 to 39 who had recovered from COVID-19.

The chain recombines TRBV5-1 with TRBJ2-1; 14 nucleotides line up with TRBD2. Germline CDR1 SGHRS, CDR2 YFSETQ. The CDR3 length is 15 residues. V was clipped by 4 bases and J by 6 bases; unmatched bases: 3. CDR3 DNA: TGCGCCAGCAGCATAGGGACTAGCGGGAGCAATGAGCAGTTCTTC. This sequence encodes CASSIGTSGSNEQFF.

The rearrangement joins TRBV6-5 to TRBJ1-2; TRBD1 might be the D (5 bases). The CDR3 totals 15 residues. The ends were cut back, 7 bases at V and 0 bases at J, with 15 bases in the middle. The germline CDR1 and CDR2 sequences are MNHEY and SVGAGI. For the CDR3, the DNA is TGTGCCAGCATCCTAACCACAGGTTCTAACTATGGCTACACCTTC. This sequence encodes CASILTTGSNYGYTF.

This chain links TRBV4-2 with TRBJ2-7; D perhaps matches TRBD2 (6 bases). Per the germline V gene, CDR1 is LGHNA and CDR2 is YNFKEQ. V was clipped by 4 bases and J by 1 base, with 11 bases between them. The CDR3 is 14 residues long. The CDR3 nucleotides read TGTGCCAGCAGCCCTGGGACTTCATCCTACGAGCAGTACTTC. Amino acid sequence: CASSPGTSSYEQYF.

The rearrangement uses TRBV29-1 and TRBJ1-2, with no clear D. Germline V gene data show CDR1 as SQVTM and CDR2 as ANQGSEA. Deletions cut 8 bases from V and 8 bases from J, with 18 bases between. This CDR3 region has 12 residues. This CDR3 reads CSTSGPGDGYTF. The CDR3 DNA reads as TGCAGCACATCCGGGCCGGGAGACGGCTACACCTTC.

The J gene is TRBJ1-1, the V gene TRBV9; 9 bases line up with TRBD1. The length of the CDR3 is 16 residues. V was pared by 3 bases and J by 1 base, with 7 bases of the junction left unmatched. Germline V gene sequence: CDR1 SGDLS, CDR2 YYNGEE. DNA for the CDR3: TGTGCCAGCAGCGACTCACAGGGGGCTGAGAACACTGAAGCTTTCTTT. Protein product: CASSDSQGAENTEAFF.

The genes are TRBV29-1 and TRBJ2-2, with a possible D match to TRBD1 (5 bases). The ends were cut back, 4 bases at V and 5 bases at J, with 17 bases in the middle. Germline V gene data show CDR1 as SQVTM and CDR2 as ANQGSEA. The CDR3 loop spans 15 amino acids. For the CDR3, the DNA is TGCAGCGTTGGGGTGATGGGTTCAGGGACCGGGGAGCTGTTTTTT. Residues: CSVGVMGSGTGELFF.

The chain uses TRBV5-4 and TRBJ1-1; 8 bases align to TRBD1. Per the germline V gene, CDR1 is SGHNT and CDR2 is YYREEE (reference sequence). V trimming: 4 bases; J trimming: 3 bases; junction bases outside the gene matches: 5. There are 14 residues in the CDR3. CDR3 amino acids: CASSLDRADTEAFF. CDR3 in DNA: TGTGCCAGCAGCCTGGACAGGGCGGACACTGAAGCTTTCTTT.

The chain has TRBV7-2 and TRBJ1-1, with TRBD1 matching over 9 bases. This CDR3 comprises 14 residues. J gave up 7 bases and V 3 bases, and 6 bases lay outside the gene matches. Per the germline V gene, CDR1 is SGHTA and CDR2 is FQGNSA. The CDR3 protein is CASSLNRGQDEAFF. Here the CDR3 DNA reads TGTGCCAGCAGCTTGAACAGGGGGCAGGATGAAGCTTTCTTT.

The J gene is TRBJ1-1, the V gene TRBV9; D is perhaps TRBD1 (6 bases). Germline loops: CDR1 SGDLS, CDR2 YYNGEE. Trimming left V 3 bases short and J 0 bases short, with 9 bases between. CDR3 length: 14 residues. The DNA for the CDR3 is TGTGCCAGCAGCGAACAGGGAATGAACACTGAAGCTTTCTTT. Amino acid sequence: CASSEQGMNTEAFF.

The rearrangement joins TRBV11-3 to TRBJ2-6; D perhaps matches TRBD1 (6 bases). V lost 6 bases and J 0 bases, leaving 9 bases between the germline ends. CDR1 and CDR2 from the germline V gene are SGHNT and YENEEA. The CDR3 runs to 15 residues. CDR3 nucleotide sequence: TGTGCCAGCAGACAGGACAGCTCTGGGGCCAACGTCCTGACTTTC. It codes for CASRQDSSGANVLTF. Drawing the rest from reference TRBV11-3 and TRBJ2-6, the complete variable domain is EAGVVQSPRYKIIEKKQPVAFWCNPISGHNTLYWYLQNLGQGPELLIRYENEEAVDDSQLPKDRFSAERLKGVDSTLKIQPAELGDSAVYLCASRQDSSGANVLTFGAGSRLTVL.